Below, one T cell receptor (beta chain) is given with its context. This sample stems from a study of blood T cell repertoires in COVID-19. Looking at the study overall: T cells, B-cell-depleted T cells, or PBMCs provided the cDNA or gDNA that served as material.

As processed by the authors: Amplification with reference gene primers provided the estimates of nucleated cell counts. The assay was immunoSEQ multiplex PCR, and TCRdb's table has in-frame clones only and misses some. For V, J and clone size, that table is used; D and trimming come from the DNA. The sample gives approximately 250,000 clones, less than 90% of which show up once; under 5.5% is in the top ten. Germline V gene data show CDR1 as KGHSH and CDR2 as LQKENI. Trimming at V came to 2 bases and at J to 0 bases, leaving 10 bases not matched to a gene. The CDR3 has 18 amino acids. Sequencing input: peripheral blood. The V gene is TRBV18, the J gene TRBJ2-1; 7 nucleotides match TRBD2. The clonotype originates from a man in his 60s who had recovered from COVID-19. In DNA, the CDR3 is TGTGCCAGCTCACCAAGACAAACTAGCGTGGGCTCCTACAATGAGCAGTTCTTC. Translation gives CASSPRQTSVGSYNEQFF.